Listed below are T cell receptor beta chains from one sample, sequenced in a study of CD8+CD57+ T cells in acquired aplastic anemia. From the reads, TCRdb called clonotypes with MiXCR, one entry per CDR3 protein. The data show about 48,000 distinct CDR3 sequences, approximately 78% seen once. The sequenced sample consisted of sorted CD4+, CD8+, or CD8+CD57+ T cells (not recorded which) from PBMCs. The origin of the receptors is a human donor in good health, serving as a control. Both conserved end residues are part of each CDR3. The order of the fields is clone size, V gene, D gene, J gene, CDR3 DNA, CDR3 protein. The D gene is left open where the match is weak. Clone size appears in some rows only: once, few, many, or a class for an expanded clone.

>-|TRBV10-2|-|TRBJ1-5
TGCGCCAGCAGTCGATCGGTCCCGAAATTGGGCAATCAGCCCCAGCATTTT
CASSRSVPKLGNQPQHF
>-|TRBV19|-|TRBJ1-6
TGTGCCAGTAGTGCACTCCTCGGGCCCCTCCACTTT
CASSALLGPLHF
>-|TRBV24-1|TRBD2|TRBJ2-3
TGTGCCACCAGTGATTTGAAGCGGGGGTTCACAGATACGCAGTATTTT
CATSDLKRGFTDTQYF
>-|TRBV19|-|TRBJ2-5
TGTGCCAGTAGTGAACTTCAGGTAGGGGAGACCCAGTACTTC
CASSELQVGETQYF
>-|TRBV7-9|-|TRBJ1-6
TGTGCCAGCAGCAGGGACCGAGAAGATTCACCCCTCCACTTT
CASSRDREDSPLHF
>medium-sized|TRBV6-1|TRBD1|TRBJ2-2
TGTGCCAGCGGCGGGACAGGGGATACCGGGGAGCTGTTTTTT
CASGGTGDTGELFF
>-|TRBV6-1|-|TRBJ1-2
TGTGCCAGCAGCCAAGGGTTAGGAGAAAACTATGGCTACACCTTC
CASSQGLGENYGYTF
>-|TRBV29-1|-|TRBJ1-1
TGCAGCGTCGAAAAACAGGGCCGGAACACTGAAGCTTTCTTT
CSVEKQGRNTEAFF
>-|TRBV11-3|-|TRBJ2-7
TGTGCCAGCGGCCCCCGTACAGGGCCCCACGAGCAGTACTTC
CASGPRTGPHEQYF
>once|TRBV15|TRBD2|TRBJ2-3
TGTGCCAGCAGGTACCAGCGGGGCCGCACAGATACACAGTATTTT
CASRYQRGRTDTQYF
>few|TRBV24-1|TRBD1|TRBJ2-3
TGTGCCACCAGTGACTCGGACGGACAGGCTGGGCAGTATTTT
CATSDSDGQAGQYF
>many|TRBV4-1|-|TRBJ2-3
TGCGCCAGCAGCCAACCGGGACCCAAAAAGGGGGATACGCAGTATTTT
CASSQPGPKKGDTQYF
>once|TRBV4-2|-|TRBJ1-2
TGTGCCAGCAGCCAAAGTGACAGATCCTATGGCTACACCTTC
CASSQSDRSYGYTF
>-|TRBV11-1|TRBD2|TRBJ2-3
TGTGCCAGCAGCTTAGACCCTAGCGGGACCACAGATACGCAGTATTTT
CASSLDPSGTTDTQYF
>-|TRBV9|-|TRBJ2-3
TGTGCCAGCAGCGCAGAGGGCACAGATACGCAGTATTTT
CASSAEGTDTQYF
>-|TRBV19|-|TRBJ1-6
TGTGCCAGTAGTATTTGGGATCGACCCCTTTCACCCCTCCACTTT
CASSIWDRPLSPLHF
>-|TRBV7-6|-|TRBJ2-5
TGTGCCAGCAGCCCCCAGGGGCCGGGGGAGACCCAGTACTTC
CASSPQGPGETQYF
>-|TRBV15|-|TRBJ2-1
TGTGCCACCAGCAGAGAGGTGAATGAGCAGTTCTTC
CATSREVNEQFF
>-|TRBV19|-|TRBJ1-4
TGTGCCAGTAGCGTCCAGACTTTT
CASSVQTF
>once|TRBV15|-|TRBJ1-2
TGTGCCACCAGCAGGGCAGCTGGTGGCGTAAACTATGGCTACACCTTC
CATSRAAGGVNYGYTF
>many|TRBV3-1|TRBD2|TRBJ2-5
TGTGCCAGCAGCCAAGATACGGGGACTAGCGGGAGTTCGGTAGAGACCCAGTACTTC
CASSQDTGTSGSSVETQYF
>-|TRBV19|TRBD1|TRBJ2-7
TGTGCCAGTAGTTCCAGCCGGGACAGGGACTCTCCAATCTACGAGCAGTACTTC
CASSSSRDRDSPIYEQYF
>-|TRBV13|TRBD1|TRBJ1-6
TGTGCCCGCAGCTTAGGCCGACAGGGAGGTTCACCCCTCCACTTT
CARSLGRQGGSPLHF
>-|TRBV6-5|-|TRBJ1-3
TGTGCCAGCAGTTACTACGGCAGGGGAAGCTCTGGAAACACCATATATTTT
CASSYYGRGSSGNTIYF
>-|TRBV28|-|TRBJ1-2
TGTGCCAGCACGTACGACAGATACTATGGCTACACCTTC
CASTYDRYYGYTF
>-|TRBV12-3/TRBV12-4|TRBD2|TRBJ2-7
TGTGCCAGCAGCGCACTAGCGGGGGACTCCTACGAGCAGTACTTC
CASSALAGDSYEQYF
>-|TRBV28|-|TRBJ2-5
TGTGCCAGCAGTTTATGGGTCCCATCCCGGGGGACAGAGACCCAGCACTTC
CASSLWVPSRGTETQHF
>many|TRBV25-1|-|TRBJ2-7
TGTGCCAGCAGTGAATCGGTGAAGGACTCCTACGAGCAGTACTTC
CASSESVKDSYEQYF
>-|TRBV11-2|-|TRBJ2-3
TGTGCCAGCAGCTTAGCAAACACAGATACGCAGTATTTT
CASSLANTDTQYF
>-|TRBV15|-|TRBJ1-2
TGTGCCACCAGCAGTTGGACAGCTAACTATGGCTACACCTTC
CATSSWTANYGYTF
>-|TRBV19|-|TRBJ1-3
TGTGCCAGTAGTATAGCGGGAGCTTCTGGAAACACCATATATTTT
CASSIAGASGNTIYF
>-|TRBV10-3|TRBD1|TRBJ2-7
TGTGCCAGCAGCTGGGGGACAGGGAGAGGCTACGAGCAGTACTTC
CASSWGTGRGYEQYF
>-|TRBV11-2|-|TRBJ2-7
TGTGCCAGCAGCTTAGAGGCCGGGCTAACCTACGAGCAGTACTTC
CASSLEAGLTYEQYF
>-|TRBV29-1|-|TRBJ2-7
TGCAGCGCGCCCCTAATGCCAACAGGGAAGCTAATCTCCTACGAGCAGTACTTC
CSAPLMPTGKLISYEQYF
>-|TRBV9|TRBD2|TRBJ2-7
TGTGCCACCAGTGGTGGACTAGCGGGAAACTCCTACGAGCAGTACTTC
CATSGGLAGNSYEQYF
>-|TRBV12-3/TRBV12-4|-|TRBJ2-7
TGTGCCAGCAGTTTAGGGGTCTCCTACGAGCAGTACTTC
CASSLGVSYEQYF
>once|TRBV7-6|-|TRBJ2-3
TGTGCCAGCAGCTTAGCGTGGGATACGCAGTATTTT
CASSLAWDTQYF
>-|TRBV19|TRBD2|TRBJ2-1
TGTGCCAGTAGGGGTGCTCTAGCGGAGATTTACAATGAGCAGTTCTTC
CASRGALAEIYNEQFF
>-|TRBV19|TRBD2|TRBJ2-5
TGTGCCAGTAGTGCCAGACTAGCGGGAAAAGAGACCCAGTACTTC
CASSARLAGKETQYF
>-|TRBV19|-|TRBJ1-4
TGTGCCAGTAAAGACAGGGAAAAACTGTTTTTT
CASKDREKLFF
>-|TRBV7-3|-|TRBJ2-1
TGTGCCAGCAGCTTTCGCAGGGGCGATGAGCAGTTCTTC
CASSFRRGDEQFF
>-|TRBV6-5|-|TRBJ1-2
TGTGCCAGCAGTTCCCCCTCGGGTTATGGCTACACCTTC
CASSSPSGYGYTF
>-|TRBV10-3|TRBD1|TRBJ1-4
TGTGCCATCAGCCAACGGACAGGGACAGAACTGTTTTTT
CAISQRTGTELFF
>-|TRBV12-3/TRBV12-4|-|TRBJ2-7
TGTGCCAGCAAGCGGGCCTCCGAGCAGTACTTC
CASKRASEQYF
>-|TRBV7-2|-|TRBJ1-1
TGTGCCAGCAGCTTAGGGGCAGGCATGAACACTGAAGCTTTCTTT
CASSLGAGMNTEAFF
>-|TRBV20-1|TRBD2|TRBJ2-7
TGCAGTGCTAGGGGTAGCGGGGACTACGAGCAGTACTTC
CSARGSGDYEQYF
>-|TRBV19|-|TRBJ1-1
TGTGCCAGTTTACAGGTCGGGAACACTGAAGCTTTCTTT
CASLQVGNTEAFF
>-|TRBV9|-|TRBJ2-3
TGTGCCAGCAGCGTCAGGGGGGGGGGCACAGATACGCAGTATTTT
CASSVRGGGTDTQYF
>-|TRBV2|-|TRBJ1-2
TGTGCCAGCAGTGAAGGGACATATTATGGCTACACCTTC
CASSEGTYYGYTF
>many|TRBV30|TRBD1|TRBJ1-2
TGTGCCTGGGCCGCTGGACCGGGACAGCCTAACTATGGCTACACCTTC
CAWAAGPGQPNYGYTF